This is a list of T cell receptor beta chains from one sample in a study of cytomegalovirus exposure and HLA in healthy donors. Some clones are missing from TCRdb's copy, which holds only in-frame ones; the method was immunoSEQ multiplex PCR. The table records some 91,000 clones, 64% of them present only once. The sequenced sample consisted of PBMCs. The receptors were sampled from a human donor in good health. CDR3s include the opening cysteine and the closing phenylalanine or tryptophan. D genes are given only for firm matches. Only some rows state a clone size, as once, few, many or a class for expanded clones.

clone size	V gene	J gene	D gene	CDR3 DNA	CDR3 protein
NA	TRBV13	TRBJ1-2	NA	TGTGCCAGCAGCTTAGGACAGGTGATCTATGGCTACACCTTC	CASSLGQVIYGYTF
few	TRBV6-1	TRBJ2-1	NA	TGTGCCAGCAACTGGGAACTAGCCTACAATGAGCAGTTCTTC	CASNWELAYNEQFF
NA	TRBV4-1	TRBJ2-1	NA	TGCGCCAGCAGCCAAGAAGCGGGCAGCTCCTACAATGAGCAGTTCTTC	CASSQEAGSSYNEQFF
NA	TRBV21-1	TRBJ1-2	NA	TGTGCCAGCGGCGGTAACTATGGCTACACCTTC	CASGGNYGYTF
NA	TRBV4-2	TRBJ1-5	TRBD1	TGTGCCAGCCGCGAACCCGACAGGGCCCCGTCTTACAATCAGCCCCAGCATTTT	CASREPDRAPSYNQPQHF
few	TRBV7-6	TRBJ1-1	NA	TGTGCCAGCAGCGCCGGACAACGGAACACTGAAGCTTTCTTT	CASSAGQRNTEAFF
few	TRBV5-8	TRBJ2-1	TRBD2	TGTGCCAGCAGCATAAGGGCATACCGGGAGGCCAATGAGCAGTTCTTC	CASSIRAYREANEQFF
NA	TRBV5-1	TRBJ2-7	NA	TGCGCCAGCAGCCAGACAGAGCCAAACTCCTACGAGCAGTACTTC	CASSQTEPNSYEQYF
NA	TRBV5-1	TRBJ2-3	NA	TGCGCCAGCAGTGCGGGGAACCCTAGCACAGATACGCAGTATTTT	CASSAGNPSTDTQYF
NA	TRBV14	TRBJ2-1	TRBD2	TGTGCCAGCAGCCGGAGACTAGCGGGGGGAAATGAGCAGTTCTTC	CASSRRLAGGNEQFF
NA	TRBV21-1	TRBJ1-5	NA	TGTGCCAGCAGCAAAGGAAGTTTAAGCGGTCAGCCCCAGCATTTT	CASSKGSLSGQPQHF
NA	TRBV6-1	TRBJ2-7	TRBD2	TGTGCCAGCAGTGGGGTAGCGGGGGGAACGCGGGAGCAGTACTTC	CASSGVAGGTREQYF
NA	TRBV5-1	TRBJ2-3	TRBD2	TGCGCCAGCAGAAACGGGGGGGCCCGGGTTGCAGATACGCAGTATTTT	CASRNGGARVADTQYF
NA	TRBV7-2	TRBJ2-3	TRBD1	TGTGCCAGCAGCTTTGCCGGGACAGTTGGAGATACGCAGTATTTT	CASSFAGTVGDTQYF
NA	TRBV6-1	TRBJ1-6	NA	TGTGCCAGCAGTGAAGTAGGTGGGCGTCATTCACCCCTCCACTTT	CASSEVGGRHSPLHF
NA	TRBV5-1	TRBJ2-3	NA	TGCGCCAGCAGTAGGGGGAGAGGGACAGATACGCAGTATTTT	CASSRGRGTDTQYF
NA	TRBV9	TRBJ2-7	TRBD2	TGTGCCAGCAGCAAAGCCGGGACTAGCTCCTACGAGCAGTACTTC	CASSKAGTSSYEQYF
NA	TRBV6-1	TRBJ1-5	NA	TGTGCCAGCAGGGTCTCAGAGGGCAATCAGCCCCAGCATTTT	CASRVSEGNQPQHF